These 26 T cell receptor beta chains originate from one sample sequenced in a study of T cell clones after liver transplantation (dated 2019 in TCRdb). Libraries were constructed by the immunoSEQ multiplex PCR assay. This immuneACCESS table, as held by TCRdb, lists in-frame sequences with V and J called but not all clones. Of the missing ones, under half trace to an unresolved V gene in checked studies; the others have no known cause. The sample table holds around 43,000 clones, of which about 86% were seen once. The ten biggest clones cover 2% to 2.5% of the sample. Source: CD4+ T cells from blood, taken 24 months after liver transplant. Receptor source: a human patient who received a liver transplant. After a transplant, not all T cells may be the patient's own; some may come from the graft donor.

The CDR3 sequence is CASSESEAREGYTF. The CDR3 DNA follows: TGCGCCAGCAGTGAGTCAGAAGCCAGGGAGGGCTACACCTTC. The chain employs TRBV10-2 and TRBJ1-2; possibly TRBD1 for D (5 bases). Trimming pared 0 bases from V and 8 bases from J, leaving 13 bases between. Germline V gene sequence: CDR1 WSHSY, CDR2 SAAADI. CDR3 length equals 14 residues.

This rearrangement joins TRBV9 to TRBJ2-1, with 13 positions matching TRBD2. The germline V gene encodes CDR1 SGDLS and CDR2 YYNGEE. V shed 0 bases and J 8 bases; nucleotides not matched to a gene: 8. The CDR3 covers 17 residues. The CDR3 region has the DNA TGTGCCAGCAGCGTAGTCGCACTAGCGGGAGGGTTCGATGAGCAGTTCTTC. Translated, it gives CASSVVALAGGFDEQFF.

The J gene is TRBJ2-3, the V gene TRBV5-5, with a weak D call TRBD2 (6 bases). CDR3 length: 15 amino acids. The germline V gene has CDR1 SGHKS and CDR2 YYEKEE (reference sequence). Trimming pared 4 bases from V and 2 bases from J, leaving 14 bases between. CDR3 loop: CASSPWAGSTDTQYF. CDR3 nucleotide sequence: TGTGCCAGCAGCCCGTGGGCGGGGTCCACAGATACGCAGTATTTT.

The rearrangement joins TRBV19 to TRBJ2-1; no definite D call. Germline CDR1 LNHDA, CDR2 SQIVND (reference sequence). V was cut by 5 bases and J by 4 bases, with 15 bases left in between. This CDR3 is 15 amino acids long. CDR3 amino acids: CASSPLGRTYNEQFF. The CDR3 DNA is TGTGCCAGTAGTCCCCTCGGACGGACGTACAATGAGCAGTTCTTC.

The chain uses TRBV5-4 and TRBJ1-4; D unclear. The V gene's germline CDR1 is SGHNT and CDR2 YYREEE (reference sequence). The ends were cut back, 3 bases at V and 2 bases at J, with 5 bases in the middle. The CDR3 spans 13 residues. CDR3 DNA: TGTGCCAGCAGCTCTAACACTAATGAAAAACTGTTTTTT. It encodes CASSSNTNEKLFF.

The sample holds one count of this clone. The V call is TRBV7-9, the J call TRBJ2-2, with D uncertain. Germline V CDR1 and CDR2: SEHNR, FQNEAQ (reference sequence). The CDR3 sequence is 12 residues long. V shed 0 bases and J shed 4 bases, with 0 bases lying between them. The CDR3 DNA sequence: TGTGCCAGCAGCTTAGCCACCGGGGAGCTGTTTTTT. Protein: CASSLATGELFF.

The chain links TRBV7-6 to TRBJ1-1; D not resolved. CDR1 and CDR2 from the germline V gene are SGHVS and FNYEAQ. The CDR3 is 16 amino acids. The V and J ends lost 3 bases and 4 bases respectively, with 18 bases between them. As DNA, the CDR3 is TGTGCCAGCAGCTTCCTGGCCACGAGGGAGGGCACTGAAGCTTTCTTT. Translation gives CASSFLATREGTEAFF. The variable domain in full, completed from reference TRBV7-6 and TRBJ1-1, reads GAGVSQSPRYKVTKRGQDVALRCDPISGHVSLYWYRQALGQGPEFLTYFNYEAQQDKSGLPNDRFSAERPEGSISTLTIQRTEQRDSAMYRCASSFLATREGTEAFFGQGTRLTVV.

The chain is built from TRBV7-3 and TRBJ2-7, with a weak D call TRBD2 (5 bases). The CDR3 has 14 residues. Germline V gene lookup returns CDR1 SGHTA and CDR2 FQGTGA. Trimming removed 5 bases from V and 4 bases from J, with 15 bases in between. CDR3 amino acids: CASSPPTSPYEQYF. CDR3 DNA: TGTGCCAGCAGCCCCCCTACTAGTCCATACGAGCAGTACTTC.

The chain couples TRBV14 to TRBJ2-7; TRBD1 aligns across 8 bases. This CDR3 region has 15 residues. With 2 bases clipped from V and 4 bases from J, the junction kept 7 bases outside the gene matches. The germline CDR1 and CDR2 sequences are SGHDN and FVKESK. CDR3 nucleotides: TGTGCCAGCAGCCAACACCGGGACAGGAGGTACGAGCAGTACTTC. Its protein product is CASSQHRDRRYEQYF. The variable domain in full, completed from reference TRBV14 and TRBJ2-7, reads EAGVTQFPSHSVIEKGQTVTLRCDPISGHDNLYWYRRVMGKEIKFLLHFVKESKQDESGMPNNRFLAERTGGTYSTLKVQPAELEDSGVYFCASSQHRDRRYEQYFGPGTRLTVT.

The chain uses TRBV6-4 and TRBJ2-7; D call uncertain. V shed 2 bases and J shed 4 bases, with 12 bases lying between them. This CDR3 comprises 14 residues. Per germline, CDR1 MRHNA and CDR2 SNTAGT. The CDR3: CASSDREGSYEQYF. The DNA for the CDR3 is TGTGCCAGCAGTGACCGAGAAGGGTCTTACGAGCAGTACTTC.

This clone was observed once. This rearrangement joins TRBV29-1 to TRBJ2-7; maybe TRBD2 (5 bases). Germline CDR1 and CDR2: SQVTM and ANQGSEA. This CDR3 is 12 amino acids long. Trimming removed 7 bases at V and 2 bases at J, with 12 bases between. CDR3 DNA sequence: TGCAGCGCCAAAGGTAGCGCCTACGAGCAGTACTTC. Translation: CSAKGSAYEQYF.

A few counts support this clone. The chain couples TRBV9 to TRBJ2-6; tentatively, D is TRBD1 (6 bases). Germline CDR1 reads SGDLS; CDR2 reads YYNGEE. V was clipped by 2 bases and J by 8 bases, with 8 bases between them. The length of the CDR3 is 13 residues. The CDR3 sequence is CASSVTGTNVLTF. CDR3 nucleotide sequence: TGTGCCAGCAGCGTCACAGGGACCAACGTCCTGACTTTC.

This clone was seen a single time. The CDR3 protein is CASSLSEGVGGYTF. The CDR3 nucleotides are TGCGCCAGCAGCTTGTCCGAGGGAGTTGGTGGCTACACCTTC. The rearrangement uses TRBV5-1 and TRBJ1-2; D not resolved. Germline V lookup: CDR1 SGHRS, CDR2 YFSETQ. The CDR3 has 14 amino acids. Trimming took 1 base from V and 7 from J, leaving 14 bases between them.

The V and J genes are TRBV7-8 and TRBJ2-2; either TRBD1 or TRBD2 may fit D (6 bases each). The V gene lost 10 bases and the J gene lost 7 bases, with 22 bases spanning the gap. CDR3 length: 15 residues. CDR1 SGHVS and CDR2 FQNEAQ come from the germline V gene. Here the CDR3 DNA reads TGTGCCACCTCAGCGAAGGGGGGCGCGTACGGGGAGCTGTTTTTT. This encodes CATSAKGGAYGELFF. Full variable domain (rest looked up from reference TRBV7-8 and TRBJ2-2): GAGVSQSPRYKVAKRGQDVALRCDPISGHVSLFWYQQALGQGPEFLTYFQNEAQLDKSGLPSDRFFAERPEGSVSTLKIQRTQQEDSAVYLCATSAKGGAYGELFFGEGSRLTVL.

The V gene is TRBV5-4, the J gene TRBJ1-6; D remains unclear. V lost 0 bases, J lost 7 bases, and 17 bases lay in between. Germline CDR1 SGHNT, CDR2 YYREEE (reference sequence). CDR3 length equals 17 residues. The CDR3 sequence: CASSLAKSPEENSPLHF. The CDR3 DNA reads TGTGCCAGCAGCTTGGCCAAATCCCCAGAGGAGAATTCACCCCTCCACTTT.

V gene TRBV5-1 combines with J gene TRBJ2-7; 7 positions agree with TRBD2. This CDR3 is 16 amino acids long. Germline V lookup: CDR1 SGHRS, CDR2 YFSETQ. The V segment lost 7 bases and the J segment 0 bases; nucleotides outside the gene matches: 13. CDR3 region: CASCPRGDQSSYEQYF. The CDR3 coding sequence is TGCGCCAGCTGCCCCCGGGGGGACCAGAGCTCCTACGAGCAGTACTTC.

The chain employs TRBV28 and TRBJ1-5; TRBD1 aligns across 7 bases. The V and J ends lost 4 bases and 4 bases, in that order; junction bases with no gene match: 13. This CDR3 is built from 17 residues. Germline V gene data show CDR1 as MDHEN and CDR2 as SYDVKM. The CDR3 DNA sequence: TGTGCCAGCAGTTCCTTAGTCCGGGACAGAAAGAATCAGCCCCAGCATTTT. Protein product: CASSSLVRDRKNQPQHF.

Written as DNA, the CDR3 is TGTGCCAGCAGCGTAGTGACGACAGATACGCAGTATTTT. Its translation is CASSVVTTDTQYF. The rearrangement joins TRBV9 to TRBJ2-3, with D uncertain. V was trimmed by 0 bases and J by 3 bases, leaving 5 bases between them. The CDR3 extends over 13 amino acids. Germline CDR1 and CDR2: SGDLS and YYNGEE.

This rearrangement joins TRBV19 to TRBJ2-5; D unclear. CDR1 LNHDA and CDR2 SQIVND come from the germline V gene (reference sequence). The V and J ends lost 3 bases and 2 bases respectively, with 1 base between them. The CDR3 runs 11 residues. In DNA form, the CDR3 reads TGTGCCAGTAGTATTCAAGAGACCCAGTACTTC. Translation gives CASSIQETQYF.

The rearrangement links TRBV5-5 to TRBJ2-7; 12 bases are a match to TRBD2. Germline values: CDR1 SGHKS, CDR2 YYEKEE (reference sequence). Trimming took 4 bases from V and 1 from J; bases not matched to a gene: 3. The CDR3 is 15 amino acids. CDR3 bases: TGTGCCAGCAGCCCAACTAGCGGGGGGTCCTACGAGCAGTACTTC. It codes for CASSPTSGGSYEQYF.

In its sample, this clone was seen once. The rearrangement uses TRBV18 and TRBJ1-5; 7 bases are a match to TRBD1. Trimming removed 6 bases from V and 2 bases from J; junction bases left unmatched: 4. Germline V gene sequence: CDR1 KGHSH, CDR2 LQKENI. There are 14 residues in the CDR3. The CDR3 DNA reads as TGTGCCAGCTCCCTCGACAGGGGCAATCAGCCCCAGCATTTT. As protein: CASSLDRGNQPQHF.

This clone was detected only a few times. The V and J genes are TRBV6-5 and TRBJ2-7; TRBD2 matches at 8 bases. V gave up 2 bases and J gave up 3 bases; unmatched junction bases: 9. The V gene's germline CDR1 is MNHEY and CDR2 SVGAGI. The CDR3 is 16 residues long. The CDR3 DNA follows: TGTGCCAGCAGTTACGACGCCTTAGCGGGAAGCTACGAGCAGTACTTC. This codes for CASSYDALAGSYEQYF.

The J gene is TRBJ2-7, the V gene TRBV6-5; maybe TRBD1 (5 bases). Trimming cost V 0 bases and J 5 bases, with 14 bases left between them. The CDR3 length is 15 residues. The germline V gene encodes CDR1 MNHEY and CDR2 SVGAGI. The CDR3 region is CASSYSWQGSHEQYF. The CDR3 coding sequence is TGTGCCAGCAGTTACTCATGGCAGGGTTCCCACGAGCAGTACTTC.

This chain links TRBV19 with TRBJ2-7; 12 bases are a match to TRBD2. Germline V gene lookup returns CDR1 LNHDA and CDR2 SQIVND (reference sequence). The V and J ends lost 5 bases and 4 bases, in that order; junction bases with no gene match: 6. The CDR3 covers 15 residues. The CDR3 region is CASSSRTSGEYEQYF. In DNA, the CDR3 is TGTGCCAGTAGTTCACGGACTAGCGGGGAGTACGAGCAGTACTTC.

Only one count was recorded for this clone. This rearrangement joins TRBV25-1 to TRBJ1-2, with D tentatively TRBD1 (6 bases). CDR1 is MGHDK, CDR2 SYGVNS, per germline. V was pared by 1 base and J by 7 bases, with 19 bases between. The CDR3 runs to 16 residues. The CDR3 DNA sequence: TGTGCCAGCAGTGAATGGAGCCCCAGGGGAGAGGCTGGCTACACCTTC. Its translation: CASSEWSPRGEAGYTF.

The chain uses TRBV23-1 and TRBJ2-7; D is unresolved. TRBV23-1 belongs to the ORF category, with a function that is uncertain. The ends were cut back, 3 bases at V and 0 bases at J, with 9 bases in the middle. The CDR3 sequence is 14 residues long. This chain's CDR3 is CASSHSSPSYEQYF. DNA of the CDR3: TGCGCCAGCAGTCACAGCAGCCCCTCCTACGAGCAGTACTTC.